This T cell receptor (beta chain) was recovered during a study of a mutant IDH1 vaccine in newly diagnosed glioma. Findings and limits, study-wide: Shifts in the top peripheral T cell clonotypes seemed unrelated to pseudoprogression.

Method: immunoSEQ multiplex PCR; TCRdb's copy keeps in-frame clones and lacks some. The sample holds nearly 15,000 clones; 85% to 90% are singletons and the top ten take 7% to 10%. Time point noted: baseline, week 1 (first vaccination visit). Treatment reported: pre-vaccination baseline after standard-of-care therapy. The count of this clone is one. No antigen is known for it. The clonotype was recovered from a woman in her 40s with glioma. Some clones in this sample may be carry-over from other donors' samples. Here the sequenced sample was PBMCs, taken from a glioma patient treated with radiotherapy, temozolomide or both.

Written as DNA, the CDR3 is TGTGCCAGCAGCGTAGACACCAATCAGCCCCAGCATTTT. Protein sequence: CASSVDTNQPQHF. The chain combines TRBV9 with TRBJ1-5; D gene ambiguous. The CDR3 length is 13 residues. CDR1 and CDR2 from the germline V gene are SGDLS and YYNGEE. V gave up 0 bases and J gave up 3 bases, with 4 bases separating them.